This TCR beta chain was sequenced in a study of radiotherapy plus CTLA-4 blockade in lung cancer. Study as a whole: Disease control was seen in approximately 29% of patients, objective responses in 18%. Findings of the study overall: Early blood T cell clone changes and increased post-radiation serum interferon-beta were reportedly the strongest response predictors. Clones derived from tumor TCRs expanded in blood after radiotherapy plus ipilimumab.

Patients in the study, people with chemo-refractory metastatic non-small-cell lung cancer, received focal radiation plus ipilimumab CTLA-4 blockade. This CDR3 region has 16 residues. V lost 2 bases to trimming and J lost 9 bases, with 17 bases between them. CDR1 is MNHEY, CDR2 SMNVEV, per germline (reference sequence). Generated by immunoSEQ multiplex PCR, the TCRdb table keeps only in-frame clones and is missing some. Altogether some 51,000 clones are present, roughly 80% being singletons, with the ten largest covering 8.5%. To note about this clone: What it binds is unknown.

Sequencing used peripheral blood, obtained from a patient treated with radiotherapy plus ipilimumab. The sequence was collected from a human donor with non-small cell lung cancer who had a complete response to radiotherapy plus ipilimumab. This rearrangement joins TRBV27 to TRBJ1-6, with D possibly matching TRBD1 (5 bases). CDR3 in DNA: TGTGCCAGCAGTTTAAAGGTTCAGGGCTGGAGTTCACCCCTCCACTTT. This codes for CASSLKVQGWSSPLHF.